Below are 8 T cell receptor beta chains sequenced from a single sample in a study of blood T cells in healthy people across ages. For the second PCR, which ran for 7 to 11 cycles, a sample-barcoded 5' primer and a J-beta primer mix were used. MiXCR, applied by TCRdb to the 5' RACE reads, yields one record per CDR3 protein. The sample consists of more than 800,000 distinct CDR3 sequences, around 26% of them appearing once. The source material was blood. All receptors come from an elderly woman in good health.

This clonotype was seen a single time. A much larger clone differs by one base, so this may be a read error. The chain links TRBV7-8 to TRBJ2-1; 10 nucleotides line up with TRBD1. CDR1 and CDR2 (germline): SGHVS, FQNEAQ. The CDR3 contains 15 residues. CDR3 bases: TGTGCCAGCAGGGAGTCGGGACAGGGGTACAATGGGCAGTTCTTC. Amino acids: CASRESGQGYNGQFF.

With regard to this clonotype: This may arise from a read error, as a much more abundant clone is one base away. The chain employs TRBV7-2 and TRBJ2-5, with TRBD2 matching over 8 bases. CDR3 length equals 16 residues. Germline CDR1 is SGHTA and CDR2 is FQGNSA. With 3 bases clipped from V and 2 bases from J, the junction kept 8 bases outside the gene matches. CDR3 nucleotides: TGTGCCAGCAGCTTGCCGGGACTAGTTAGGCAAGAGACCCAGTACTTC. Protein product: CASSLPGLVRQETQYF.

The sample holds many counts of this clonotype. The rearrangement uses TRBV12-3 or TRBV12-4 and TRBJ1-2; TRBD1 aligns across 8 bases. The V gene end was trimmed by 1 base and the J gene end by 3 bases; junction bases not matched to a gene: 4. The CDR3 length is 15 residues. The CDR3 region is CASSLGTGRYYGYTF. The DNA of the CDR3 is TGTGCCAGCAGTTTAGGGACAGGGCGGTACTATGGCTACACCTTC.

As for this clonotype: This may come from a read error, since a much larger clone is one base off. The V call is TRBV5-1, the J call TRBJ1-2; D ambiguous. The germline CDR1 and CDR2 sequences are SGHRS and YFSETQ. This CDR3 is 12 amino acids long. Between the trimmed V and J ends, which lost 0 bases and 11 bases, there was a span of 11 bases. The CDR3 DNA reads TGCGCCAGCAGCTTGGCCAGTCGGGAGTACACCTTC. As protein: CASSLASREYTF.

This clonotype was seen only a few times. The chain is built from TRBV16 and TRBJ1-4; 7 bases fit TRBD1. Germline V gene sequence: CDR1 KGHSY, CDR2 FQNENV. The CDR3 extends over 16 amino acids. The trim removed 3 bases at V and 2 bases at J, leaving 6 bases unmatched. The CDR3 here is CASSQTAGQTNEKLFF. In DNA, the CDR3 is TGTGCCAGCAGCCAGACAGCGGGACAGACTAATGAAAAACTGTTTTTT. The entire variable domain, with the rest obtained from reference TRBV16 and TRBJ1-4, is as follows: GEEVAQTPKHLVRGEGQKAKLYCAPIKGHSYVFWYQQVLKNEFKFLISFQNENVFDETGMPKERFSAKCLPNSPCSLEIQATKLEDSAVYFCASSQTAGQTNEKLFFGSGTQLSVL.

This clonotype was counted once. This chain connects TRBV30 to TRBJ1-1, with D tentatively TRBD1 (6 bases). The V end was cut by 3 bases, the J end by 0 bases, with 11 bases between. Germline CDR1 and CDR2: GTSNPN and SVGIG (reference sequence). The CDR3 totals 14 residues. The CDR3 region is CAWRGDTVNTEAFF. CDR3 nucleotide sequence: TGTGCCTGGAGGGGGGACACCGTGAACACTGAAGCTTTCTTT.

A remark on this clonotype: This may stem from a read error, because a much larger clone lies one nucleotide away. The CDR3 protein is CASSYGASEQFF. DNA for the CDR3: TGTGCCAGCAGTTACGGGGCTAGCGAGCAGTTCTTC. V usage is TRBV6-2 or TRBV6-3 and J usage is TRBJ2-1, with D possibly being TRBD1 or TRBD2 (5 bases each). With 2 bases removed from V and 10 bases from J, the gap between germline ends came to 9 bases. Germline CDR1 is MNHEY and CDR2 is SVGEGT. This CDR3 contains 12 residues.

This clonotype showed up just a few times. The rearrangement joins TRBV29-1 to TRBJ2-1; TRBD2 aligns across 7 bases. The J call is uncertain, as TRBJ2-7 better fits the DNA end. The germline V gene encodes CDR1 SQVTM and CDR2 ANQGSEA. The CDR3 runs to 14 residues. In nucleotides, the CDR3 is TGCAGCGTGCGGCAGGGAGGGTCCTACAATGGGCAGTACTTC. This codes for CSVRQGGSYNGQYF.